This T cell receptor (beta chain) was captured in a study of blood T cell repertoires in COVID-19. The repertoire was sequenced with immunoSEQ multiplex PCR; TCRdb's copy has only in-frame clones and lacks some. The sample includes about 440,000 clones, roughly 88% of them seen just once. The CDR3 consists of 15 residues. V was pared by 2 bases and J by 1 base, with 11 bases between. Germline CDR1 reads SGHTA; CDR2 reads FQGTGA. Grouping used clinical history reported by participants in a survey and questionnaire. Donors in Cohort 3 counted as recovered after two negative PCRs, clearance, or symptom resolution.

The chain has TRBV7-3 and TRBJ1-1; D remains unclear. Sequencing was carried out using PBMCs or T cells enriched from blood (not recorded which). The TCR comes from a young man who had recovered from COVID-19. The CDR3 DNA follows: TGTGCCAGCAGCTTATCAAAGCTACGGAACACTGAAGCTTTCTTT. Translating gives CASSLSKLRNTEAFF.